These 28 T cell receptor beta chains came from one sample sequenced in a study of shared T cell receptors in the human thymus (dated by TCRdb to the early 2020s). Libraries were prepared through the immunoSEQ multiplex PCR assay. TCRdb retrieved this table from immuneACCESS and kept in-frame rearrangements only. Not all clones are present; in checked studies, unresolved V genes account for under half, and no reason is known for the remainder. Present in this sample are hundreds of thousands of clones, approximately 88% of which were seen just once. The top ten clonotypes cover around 0.01% of the sample. These data also formed part of another study, on human thymus T cells.

Sequencing used thymocytes. The receptor source for this set is a boy less than two years old with a congenital heart defect. Donor details come from another sample of the same person, matched by shared clones.

J is TRBJ1-3 and V is TRBV4-3; TRBD1 matches at 9 bases. CDR3 length: 17 amino acids. Trimming removed 3 bases from V and 0 bases from J; junction bases left unmatched: 6. Germline lookup yields CDR1 LGHNA and CDR2 YSLEER. The CDR3 nucleotides are TGCGCCAGCAGCCACTCAGACAGGGGGACCTCTGGAAACACCATATATTTT. This encodes CASSHSDRGTSGNTIYF.

The chain employs TRBV6-6 and TRBJ2-1; 11 nucleotides line up with TRBD2. CDR1 is MNHNY, CDR2 SVGAGI, per germline (reference sequence). Losses at the gene ends were 2 bases for V and 3 bases for J; bases not matched to a gene: 3. The CDR3 consists of 16 residues. The CDR3 reads CASSYAGLADYNEQFF. The CDR3 bases are TGTGCCAGCAGTTACGCGGGACTAGCGGACTACAATGAGCAGTTCTTC.

The CDR3 DNA reads as TGTGCCAGTAGTACTTCGGGACACAAGGCCGTCACAGATACGCAGTATTTT. Encoded protein: CASSTSGHKAVTDTQYF. V and J are TRBV19 and TRBJ2-3, with a possible D match to TRBD1 (6 bases). This CDR3 has 17 residues. CDR1 and CDR2 (germline): LNHDA, SQIVND (reference sequence). The ends were cut back, 4 bases at V and 2 bases at J, with 19 bases in the middle.

J is TRBJ2-7 and V is TRBV5-8; 7 nucleotides match TRBD1. V was clipped by 5 bases and J by 0 bases; unmatched bases: 8. This CDR3 has 15 amino acids. From germline, CDR1 is SGHTS and CDR2 YDEGEE. The CDR3 DNA reads TGTGCCAGCAGTCATGGACAGGAAGGCTCCTACGAGCAGTACTTC. The encoded protein is CASSHGQEGSYEQYF.

The rearrangement uses TRBV7-6 and TRBJ2-7; D unclear. V lost 4 bases to trimming and J lost 2 bases, with 6 bases between them. The CDR3 extends over 12 amino acids. CDR1 is SGHVS and CDR2 is FNYEAQ in the germline V gene. The CDR3 nucleotides read TGTGCCAGCAGCTCCTCCCCCTACGAGCAGTACTTC. This translates into CASSSSPYEQYF.

CDR3 region: CASASKGRADTQYF. The DNA for the CDR3 is TGTGCCAGCGCGTCTAAAGGGCGGGCAGATACGCAGTATTTT. This chain connects TRBV7-2 to TRBJ2-3; possibly TRBD2 for D (5 bases). Between the trimmed V and J ends, which lost 8 bases and 4 bases, there was a span of 16 bases. CDR3 length: 14 residues. Per germline, CDR1 SGHTA and CDR2 FQGNSA.

The chain is built from TRBV28 and TRBJ2-3; possibly TRBD2 for D (6 bases). V lost 3 bases to trimming and J lost 1 base, with 14 bases between them. Germline-derived CDR1 and CDR2 are MDHEN and SYDVKM. The CDR3 has 16 residues. CDR3 sequence (DNA): TGTGCCAGCAGTTTGGGTCTCAAGCGGGGCACAGATACGCAGTATTTT. It yields the protein CASSLGLKRGTDTQYF.

The chain joins TRBV14 to TRBJ2-7, with TRBD2 identical over 7 bases. V lost 4 bases and J lost 3; bases outside the gene matches: 15. Germline loops: CDR1 SGHDN, CDR2 FVKESK. The CDR3 has 17 residues. The CDR3 bases are TGTGCCAGCAGCCCCCGCGGGGGATCGGGGTCCTACTACGAGCAGTACTTC. Residues: CASSPRGGSGSYYEQYF.

This chain uses TRBV7-8 with TRBJ2-3; tentative D call: TRBD2 (6 bases). This CDR3 region has 13 residues. Germline V lookup: CDR1 SGHVS, CDR2 FQNEAQ. The germline V and J ends were trimmed by 5 bases and 9 bases, with 15 bases remaining between them. CDR3 residues: CASSPSPGETQYF. DNA of the CDR3: TGTGCCAGCAGCCCCAGTCCGGGGGAAACGCAGTATTTT. The full variable domain, in which reference TRBV7-8 and TRBJ2-3 provide the parts outside the CDR3, is GAGVSQSPRYKVAKRGQDVALRCDPISGHVSLFWYQQALGQGPEFLTYFQNEAQLDKSGLPSDRFFAERPEGSVSTLKIQRTQQEDSAVYLCASSPSPGETQYFGPGTRLTVL.

The chain joins TRBV6-5 to TRBJ1-2; tentative D call: TRBD1 (6 bases). This CDR3 has 16 residues. V was cut by 2 bases and J by 4 bases, with 17 bases left in between. The germline gives CDR1 MNHEY, CDR2 SVGAGI. Here the CDR3 reads CASSYVAGVVSYGYTF. CDR3 sequence (DNA): TGTGCCAGCAGTTACGTCGCAGGGGTAGTGAGCTATGGCTACACCTTC.

A remark on this clone: Additional DNA sequences in this sample encode the identical CDR3. The rearrangement links TRBV28 to TRBJ2-7; the match to TRBD2 covers 8 bases. CDR3 length equals 14 residues. Germline trimming cut 3 bases from V and 2 bases from J; bases unmatched to any gene: 3. The germline V gene has CDR1 MDHEN and CDR2 SYDVKM. This CDR3 is CASSLSGSPYEQYF. For the CDR3, the DNA is TGTGCCAGCAGTTTGAGCGGGAGCCCCTACGAGCAGTACTTC.

V is TRBV10-3 and J is TRBJ1-2, with D unclear. CDR1 is ENHRY, CDR2 SYGVKD, per germline. The V end was cut by 7 bases, the J end by 6 bases, with 15 bases between. The CDR3 runs 13 residues. CDR3 DNA: TGTGCCATCACCCCGGGAGGCTTGGATGGCTACACCTTC. Protein product: CAITPGGLDGYTF.

A note on this clone: A read error may produce the germline difference seen at one junction end. Other DNA sequences within the sample encode an identical CDR3. This chain connects TRBV5-4 to TRBJ1-1, with TRBD1 matching 8 bases. The CDR3 runs 18 residues. The V gene's germline CDR1 is SGHNT and CDR2 YYREEE (reference sequence). The CDR3 region is CASSFVGRQGPHYSEAFF. The CDR3, as DNA: TGTGCCAGCAGCTTCGTCGGACGACAGGGGCCCCATTACTCAGAAGCCTTCTTT.

J is TRBJ2-2 and V is TRBV4-2; 8 nucleotides match TRBD1. The CDR3 has 18 amino acids. Germline assignment: CDR1 LGHNA and CDR2 YNFKEQ. The trim removed 1 base at V and 2 bases at J, leaving 9 bases unmatched. The CDR3 DNA sequence: TGTGCCAGCAGCCAAGTTCGGCCTGACAGGGGAAACACCGGGGAGCTGTTTTTT. Protein sequence: CASSQVRPDRGNTGELFF.

The chain uses TRBV4-3 and TRBJ2-1, with no clear D. The germline V and J ends were trimmed by 3 bases and 5 bases, with 5 bases remaining between them. CDR1 is LGHNA and CDR2 is YSLEER in the germline V gene. The CDR3 is made up of 12 amino acids. CDR3 bases: TGCGCCAGCAGCCACCTAGACAATGAGCAGTTCTTC. Translation gives CASSHLDNEQFF.

This chain joins TRBV6-5 and TRBJ2-1, with 14 nucleotides matching TRBD2. Unmatched junction bases numbered 9, after V lost 8 bases and J lost 9 bases. Germline CDR1 MNHEY, CDR2 SVGAGI. The length of the CDR3 is 15 residues. The CDR3 region has the DNA TGTGCCAGCGGCGCAGGACTAGCGGGAGGATTTGAGCAGTTCTTC. Amino acids: CASGAGLAGGFEQFF.

V gene TRBV27 combines with J gene TRBJ1-5, with a tentative D call TRBD1 (6 bases). Germline V gives CDR1 MNHEY, CDR2 SMNVEV (reference sequence). Deletions cut 4 bases from V and 3 bases from J, with 16 bases between. The length of the CDR3 is 16 residues. CDR3 amino acids: CASSSFTPGHNQPQHF. The CDR3 bases are TGTGCCAGCAGTTCATTTACCCCGGGACACAATCAGCCCCAGCATTTT.

J is TRBJ1-4 and V is TRBV19; 10 bases fit TRBD1. The V segment lost 5 bases and the J segment 6 bases; nucleotides outside the gene matches: 6. Germline values: CDR1 LNHDA, CDR2 SQIVND (reference sequence). CDR3 size: 15 residues. The CDR3 DNA is TGTGCCAGTAGTCCTGGGGACAGGGGTTATGAAAAACTGTTTTTT. Protein product: CASSPGDRGYEKLFF. Using reference TRBV19 and TRBJ1-4 for the parts outside the CDR3, the full variable domain is DGGITQSPKYLFRKEGQNVTLSCEQNLNHDAMYWYRQDPGQGLRLIYYSQIVNDFQKGDIAEGYSVSREKKESFPLTVTSAQKNPTAFYLCASSPGDRGYEKLFFGSGTQLSVL.

J is TRBJ1-4 and V is TRBV10-1, with D possibly matching TRBD1 (5 bases). Germline CDR1 and CDR2: WNHNN and SYGVQD (reference sequence). The germline V and J ends were trimmed by 2 bases and 3 bases, with 7 bases remaining between them. CDR3 length equals 14 residues. The CDR3 region is CASSEGASNEKLFF. The CDR3, as DNA: TGCGCCAGCAGTGAGGGGGCTTCTAATGAAAAACTGTTTTTT.

In its sample, this clone was seen once. The chain combines TRBV4-3 with TRBJ2-7; 8 positions agree with TRBD2. V lost 4 bases, J lost 3 bases, and 2 bases stayed unmatched. Germline values: CDR1 LGHNA, CDR2 YSLEER. This CDR3 region has 13 residues. CDR3 sequence reads: CASSPGLGYEQYF. The CDR3 nucleotides are TGCGCCAGCAGCCCGGGACTAGGCTACGAGCAGTACTTC.

This clone has only a few counts. V gene TRBV10-3 combines with J gene TRBJ1-3; 7 nucleotides line up with TRBD1. This CDR3 is 14 amino acids long. From germline, CDR1 is ENHRY and CDR2 SYGVKD. V gave up 10 bases and J gave up 4 bases; unmatched junction bases: 10. CDR3 sequence (DNA): TGTGCCAGTAGAAGCAGGGGGTCCGGAAACACCATATATTTT. Residues: CASRSRGSGNTIYF.

A single count supports this clone. The gene calls are TRBV27 and TRBJ1-4; tentative D call: TRBD1 (5 bases). The length of the CDR3 is 16 residues. The V and J ends lost 5 bases and 2 bases respectively, with 15 bases between them. Germline lookup yields CDR1 MNHEY and CDR2 SMNVEV (reference sequence). CDR3 coding DNA: TGTGCCAGCAGTCCACGCCGTGGGGGGACTAATGAAAAACTGTTTTTT. Translation: CASSPRRGGTNEKLFF. Full variable domain (missing parts from reference TRBV27 and TRBJ1-4): EAQVTQNPRYLITVTGKKLTVTCSQNMNHEYMSWYRQDPGLGLRQIYYSMNVEVTDKGDVPEGYKVSRKEKRNFPLILESPSPNQTSLYFCASSPRRGGTNEKLFFGSGTQLSVL.

The V gene is TRBV28, the J gene TRBJ1-2, with TRBD1 as a possible D gene (5 bases). Per germline, CDR1 MDHEN and CDR2 SYDVKM. V was trimmed by 3 bases and J by 1 base, leaving 12 bases between them. The CDR3 totals 15 residues. The CDR3 reads CASSFPVDINYGYTF. The CDR3 DNA reads as TGTGCCAGCAGTTTTCCAGTGGACATTAACTATGGCTACACCTTC.

This sequence joins TRBV12-2 and TRBJ1-2; TRBD1 reflects the table's D call only, with no check against the DNA. TRBV12-2 is marked as a pseudogene. The CDR3 spans 14 residues. As DNA, the CDR3 is TGTGCACCGACCGGGACAGGCACCTTATATGGCTACACCTTC. Encoded protein: CAPTGTGTLYGYTF.

The chain combines TRBV2 with TRBJ2-1; D remains unclear. Germline assignment: CDR1 SNHLY and CDR2 FYNNEI. The CDR3 contains 9 residues. V lost 8 bases and J lost 15, with 11 bases in between. CDR3 DNA: TGTGCCAGCCGAGGCAAGCGGTTCTTC. The encoded protein is CASRGKRFF.

This clone was found a few times. The chain combines TRBV28 with TRBJ1-3, with D unresolved. Germline V CDR1 and CDR2: MDHEN, SYDVKM. Trimming cost V 5 bases and J 7 bases, with 9 bases left between them. The CDR3 contains 12 residues. The CDR3 region has the DNA TGTGCCAGCAGTCTCTTGCAGAACACCATATATTTT. It codes for CASSLLQNTIYF.

Notes on this clone: Other DNA sequences in this specimen translate into the identical CDR3. The rearrangement links TRBV6-5 to TRBJ1-2; D call uncertain. From germline, CDR1 is MNHEY and CDR2 SVGAGI. This CDR3 region has 12 residues. The V end was cut by 6 bases, the J end by 7 bases, with 12 bases between. This CDR3 reads CASSYPRGGYTF. The CDR3 DNA reads TGTGCCAGCAGCTATCCTCGGGGTGGCTACACCTTC.

The chain joins TRBV7-9 to TRBJ2-7; 8 bases align to TRBD2. The germline V gene has CDR1 SEHNR and CDR2 FQNEAQ (reference sequence). V was clipped by 7 bases and J by 0 bases; unmatched bases: 5. CDR3 size: 14 residues. DNA of the CDR3: TGTGCCAGCACCCTAGCGGGCCACTCCTACGAGCAGTACTTC. It specifies CASTLAGHSYEQYF. The variable domain in full, with the rest retrieved from reference TRBV7-9 and TRBJ2-7, is DTGVSQNPRHKITKRGQNVTFRCDPISEHNRLYWYRQTLGQGPEFLTYFQNEAQLEKSRLLSDRFSAERPKGSFSTLEIQRTEQGDSAMYLCASTLAGHSYEQYFGPGTRLTVT.